The sequence of this T cell receptor beta chain was determined in a study of spatial heterogeneity in lung cancer. This clonotype has at least ten counts. V lost 6 bases and J lost 3, with 18 bases in between. CDR1 is MNHEY, CDR2 SVGEGT, per germline. The CDR3 spans 15 residues. One entry per CDR3 protein results from TCRdb running MiXCR on the 5' RACE reads. The sample carries more than 20,000 distinct CDR3 sequences, around 13% recorded once. The time point was: sample taken at primary tumor resection. Whole RNA obtained from tumor, nontumor lung or frozen PBMC underwent sequencing without sorting. The gene calls are TRBV6-2 or TRBV6-3 and TRBJ2-7; maybe TRBD1 (6 bases). Sample: PBMCs, taken at surgery. This TCR was recovered from a female donor with early-stage non-small cell lung cancer. CDR3 in DNA: TGTGCCAGCAGACCCGGGGCAGGGGCTATCTACGAGCAGTACGTC. It specifies CASRPGAGAIYEQYV.